One and the same sample provided the 21 T cell receptor beta chains below, sequenced in a study of regulatory T cells in long-lasting Graves disease (dated by TCRdb to the early 2020s). The meaning of the sample's time point label: persistent/refractory GD, antithyroid drugs over 5 years with positive TRAb. RNA was extracted from PBMCs in TRIzol for both TCR sequencing and RNA sequencing. Library preparation used multiplex PCR. The sequencer listed for this sample is Illumina HiSeq 4000. iRepertoire HTBI primers and Arm-PCR amplification of CDR3 regions were used to construct TCR beta libraries. The public reads were run again by TCRdb, first through fastp at Q25 and then through MiXCR, and only productive beta chains were kept. Each CDR3 protein gets just one entry, which takes the most common genes and DNA from the rows behind it. This sample comprises 400,000 to 600,000 distinct CDR3 sequences, about 22% of them detected only once. Over 6% of the sample is in the top ten clones.

The sample in question was peripheral blood mononuclear cells (PBMCs), obtained when the disease was refractory, from a patient treated with antithyroid drugs. The receptors here all came from a female donor with Graves disease.

The sample holds many counts of this clonotype. V and J are TRBV12-3 or TRBV12-4 and TRBJ2-7; D remains ambiguous. V lost 3 bases and J lost 4, with 16 bases in between. The CDR3 has 15 amino acids. The CDR3, as DNA: TGTGCCAGCAGTTTTCGGACCATATCACCATACGAGCAGTACTTC. It yields the protein CASSFRTISPYEQYF.

This clonotype was seen a few times. This chain links TRBV10-3 with TRBJ2-7, with 9 nucleotides matching TRBD1. V gave up 3 bases and J gave up 1 base; unmatched junction bases: 7. Germline lookup yields CDR1 ENHRY and CDR2 SYGVKD. The CDR3 has 16 amino acids. Written as DNA, the CDR3 is TGTGCCATCAGTGACTCGACAGGGGGGTTTTCCTACGAGCAGTACTTC. It is translated as CAISDSTGGFSYEQYF.

This chain connects TRBV28 to TRBJ2-1; 11 positions agree with TRBD2. Per the germline V gene, CDR1 is MDHEN and CDR2 is SYDVKM. J was trimmed by 7 bases and V by 6 bases; bases with no gene match: 11. The CDR3 is made up of 16 amino acids. CDR3 coding DNA: TGTGCCAGCAGCCCCGGTACTAGCGGGGGTAGAAATGAGCAGTTCTTC. It translates to CASSPGTSGGRNEQFF. The whole variable domain, filled in from reference TRBV28 and TRBJ2-1, reads DVKVTQSSRYLVKRTGEKVFLECVQDMDHENMFWYRQDPGLGLRLIYFSYDVKMKEKGDIPEGYSVSREKKERFSLILESASTNQTSMYLCASSPGTSGGRNEQFFGPGTRLTVL.

This clonotype occurred many times. The gene calls are TRBV6-5 and TRBJ1-1, with D tentatively TRBD1 (6 bases). The V end lost 3 bases, the J end lost 1 base, and 15 bases lay between the germline ends. Germline V gene lookup returns CDR1 MNHEY and CDR2 SVGAGI. The CDR3 covers 16 residues. The DNA of the CDR3 is TGTGCCAGCAGTTATCGGGTTGGACAGTCGAACACTGAAGCTTTCTTT. This codes for CASSYRVGQSNTEAFF.

About this clonotype itself: A much larger clone is a single base away; this may be a read error. This is likely a read error, given that the CDR3 carries no conserved phenylalanine or tryptophan at its end. This chain joins TRBV28 and TRBJ2-1; D is uncertain. Germline V CDR1 and CDR2: MDHEN, SYDVKM. The CDR3 is 12 amino acids. Trimming stripped 5 bases from V and 7 bases from J, with 9 bases between. The CDR3 DNA is TGTGCCAGCAGTACAACAGCGAATGAGCAGTTCTCC. Its protein is CASSTTANEQFS.

This clonotype was seen many times. This sequence joins TRBV5-1 and TRBJ2-2; 7 bases map to TRBD2. The ends lost 1 base at V and 1 base at J; junction bases unmatched: 4. The CDR3 runs to 16 residues. Germline V gene sequence: CDR1 SGHRS, CDR2 YFSETQ. The CDR3 reads CASSLNGEGNTGELFF. The CDR3 DNA reads as TGCGCCAGCAGCTTGAACGGGGAGGGGAACACCGGGGAGCTGTTTTTT.

This clonotype was counted many times. V is TRBV28 and J is TRBJ1-2, with D uncertain. The CDR3 runs 15 residues. CDR1 MDHEN and CDR2 SYDVKM come from the germline V gene. V lost 5 bases, J lost 7 bases, and 20 bases lay in between. As DNA, the CDR3 is TGTGCCAGCAGTCCCCTCCCGGATGGGTTAGGTGGCTACACCTTC. Translating gives CASSPLPDGLGGYTF.

CDR3 nucleotides: TGTGCCAGCAGTTTACGCACGACAGCCTACAATGAGCAGTTCTTC. Its translation: CASSLRTTAYNEQFF. The chain is built from TRBV28 and TRBJ2-1; a possible D gene is TRBD1 (5 bases). Trimming stripped 2 bases from V and 2 bases from J, with 10 bases between. The CDR3 sequence is 15 residues long. CDR1 is MDHEN and CDR2 is SYDVKM in the germline V gene.

This clonotype was counted a few times. This sequence may be a read error, since a much larger clone differs from it by one base. The chain employs TRBV6-1 and TRBJ2-7; D gene ambiguous. The germline V and J ends were trimmed by 8 bases and 3 bases, with 5 bases remaining between them. The CDR3 spans 10 residues. Per the germline V gene, CDR1 is MNHNS and CDR2 is SASEGT. The CDR3 coding sequence is TGTGCCAGCGGGATCTACGAGCAGTACTTC. Residues: CASGIYEQYF.

V gene TRBV30 combines with J gene TRBJ2-7; no firm D call. The V gene's germline CDR1 is GTSNPN and CDR2 SVGIG (reference sequence). This CDR3 region has 12 residues. Trimming pared 4 bases from V and 5 bases from J, leaving 12 bases between. The DNA for the CDR3 is TGTGCCTGGACAAGTTCGGGCGACGAGCAGTACTTC. Amino acids: CAWTSSGDEQYF.

The chain employs TRBV12-5 and TRBJ2-1, with 7 bases identical to TRBD1. The CDR3 has 15 residues. Germline-derived CDR1 and CDR2 are LGHNT and FRNRAP. V trimming: 1 base; J trimming: 11 bases; junction bases outside the gene matches: 11. CDR3 loop: CASGLGPRTGHKQFF. As DNA, the CDR3 is TGTGCTAGTGGTTTGGGCCCTCGGACAGGACACAAGCAGTTCTTC.

In its sample, this clonotype was seen a few times. This rearrangement joins TRBV7-6 to TRBJ1-4; D not resolved. The CDR3 length is 14 residues. The ends were cut back, 10 bases at V and 0 bases at J, with 12 bases in the middle. Germline CDR1 and CDR2: SGHVS and FNYEAQ. CDR3 nucleotides: TGTGCCATCACCGAACAGCCAACTAATGAAAAACTGTTTTTT. Translated, it gives CAITEQPTNEKLFF.

The chain uses TRBV6-2 or TRBV6-3 and TRBJ2-1, with D uncertain. The CDR3 is made up of 14 amino acids. Germline loops: CDR1 MNHEY, CDR2 SVGEGT. V was pared by 2 bases and J by 6 bases, with 11 bases between. In DNA form, the CDR3 reads TGTGCCAGCAGTTACCACCGGGTGGTCAATGAGCAGTTCTTC. Its translation: CASSYHRVVNEQFF.

The chain is built from TRBV7-9 and TRBJ2-5, with no clear D. CDR3 size: 13 residues. CDR1 and CDR2 from the germline V gene are SEHNR and FQNEAQ (reference sequence). V lost 1 base and J lost 4, with 7 bases in between. The CDR3 region has the DNA TGTGCCAGCAGCTTAGATGTAAGAGAGACCCAGTACTTC. The encoded protein is CASSLDVRETQYF. Combining the CDR3 with reference TRBV7-9 and TRBJ2-5 gives the whole variable domain DTGVSQNPRHKITKRGQNVTFRCDPISEHNRLYWYRQTLGQGPEFLTYFQNEAQLEKSRLLSDRFSAERPKGSFSTLEIQRTEQGDSAMYLCASSLDVRETQYFGPGTRLLVL.

Of note for this clonotype: A much larger clone differs from this one at a single base, so this may be a read error. The CDR3 nucleotides read TGTGCCAGCAGTTGCAATGACAGGGATCTAGCCAAAAACATTCAGTACTTC. It translates to CASSCNDRDLAKNIQYF. The chain is built from TRBV6-8 and TRBJ2-4; 7 bases match TRBD1. With 4 bases clipped from V and 0 bases from J, the junction kept 9 bases outside the gene matches. Germline V gives CDR1 MNHGY, CDR2 SAAAGT. The CDR3 has 17 residues.

The chain is built from TRBV29-1 and TRBJ1-1; TRBD1 matches at 7 bases. Trimming at V came to 8 bases and at J to 5 bases, leaving 8 bases not matched to a gene. Per germline, CDR1 SQVTM and CDR2 ANQGSEA. The CDR3 has 12 residues. CDR3: CSHRGIWTEAFF. CDR3 bases: TGCAGCCACAGGGGTATCTGGACTGAAGCTTTCTTT.

This chain joins TRBV29-1 and TRBJ2-7, with D perhaps being TRBD1 or TRBD2 (5 bases each). Germline loops: CDR1 SQVTM, CDR2 ANQGSEA. The CDR3 is made up of 12 amino acids. The ends were cut back, 8 bases at V and 3 bases at J, with 14 bases in the middle. The CDR3 DNA is TGCAGCCTAAGGGACGGGAACTACGAGCAGTACTTC. This translates into CSLRDGNYEQYF.

This clonotype was counted at least ten times. CDR3 coding DNA: TGTGCCAGCAGAGATCCGGGACAGGGGATTAATCAGCCCCAGCATTTT. Encoded protein: CASRDPGQGINQPQHF. The rearrangement links TRBV28 to TRBJ1-5; 10 bases line up with TRBD1. Unmatched junction bases numbered 9, after V lost 6 bases and J lost 4 bases. Germline-derived CDR1 and CDR2 are MDHEN and SYDVKM. CDR3 size: 16 residues.

On this clonotype: A read error may be the cause here, since a much bigger clone is one base away. This chain joins TRBV3-1 and TRBJ2-5, with 12 bases that match TRBD1. Per germline, CDR1 LGHDT and CDR2 YNNKEL (reference sequence). The CDR3 loop spans 15 amino acids. The DNA for the CDR3 is TGTGCCAGCAGTACCGGGACAGGGGGCGTAGAGACCCAGTGCTTC. Residues: CASSTGTGGVETQCF.

In regard to this clonotype: At one end, the junction sequence differs from germline, possibly due to a read error. The rearrangement links TRBV29-1 to TRBJ1-2; possibly TRBD1 for D (6 bases). This CDR3 is 13 amino acids long. Germline V gives CDR1 SQVTM, CDR2 ANQGSEA. CDR3 DNA sequence: TGCAGCGTTGAAGACAGGGGCCGGGATGGCCACACCTTC. It is translated as CSVEDRGRDGHTF.

Only a few counts were recorded for this clonotype. This chain connects TRBV7-9 to TRBJ1-2; 7 positions agree with TRBD1. From germline, CDR1 is SEHNR and CDR2 FQNEAQ (reference sequence). With V trimmed by 2 bases and J by 7 bases, 7 bases remained unmatched. The CDR3 contains 14 residues. The CDR3 reads CASSLLGQDSGYTF. The CDR3 coding sequence is TGTGCCAGCAGCTTATTAGGACAGGACTCTGGCTACACCTTC. The whole variable domain, filled in from reference TRBV7-9 and TRBJ1-2, reads DTGVSQNPRHKITKRGQNVTFRCDPISEHNRLYWYRQTLGQGPEFLTYFQNEAQLEKSRLLSDRFSAERPKGSFSTLEIQRTEQGDSAMYLCASSLLGQDSGYTFGSGTRLTVV.